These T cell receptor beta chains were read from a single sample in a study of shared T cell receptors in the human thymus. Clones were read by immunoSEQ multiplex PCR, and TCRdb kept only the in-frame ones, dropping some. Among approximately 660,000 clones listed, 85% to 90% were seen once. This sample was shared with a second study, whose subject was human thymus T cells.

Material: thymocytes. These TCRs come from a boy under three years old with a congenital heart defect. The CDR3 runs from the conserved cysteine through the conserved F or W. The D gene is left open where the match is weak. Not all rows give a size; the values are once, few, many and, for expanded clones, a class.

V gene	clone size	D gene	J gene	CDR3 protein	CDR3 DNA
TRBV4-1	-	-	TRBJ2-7	CASSQGDTTRTYEQYF	TGCGCCAGCAGCCAAGGGGACACTACCCGGACCTACGAGCAGTACTTC
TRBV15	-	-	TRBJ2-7	CATSTILDRSPYEQYF	TGTGCCACCAGCACCATCTTGGACAGAAGCCCCTACGAGCAGTACTTC
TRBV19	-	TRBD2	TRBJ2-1	CASGLAGDEQFF	TGTGCCAGCGGACTAGCGGGGGATGAGCAGTTCTTC
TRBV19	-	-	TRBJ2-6	CASSPRTFRSGANVLTF	TGTGCCAGTAGCCCTAGGACATTTCGCTCTGGGGCCAACGTCCTGACTTTC
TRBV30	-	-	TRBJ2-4	CAWSVVSERTIQYF	TGTGCCTGGAGTGTCGTCAGTGAGCGTACAATTCAGTACTTC
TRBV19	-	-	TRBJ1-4	CASSSRMGEVRKLFF	TGTGCCAGTAGTTCCCGGATGGGGGAGGTCCGAAAACTGTTTTTT
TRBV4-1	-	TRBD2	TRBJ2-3	CASSQDASGRLTDTQYF	TGCGCCAGCAGCCAAGACGCTAGCGGGAGATTGACAGATACGCAGTATTTT
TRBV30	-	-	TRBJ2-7	CAWIGTGQTYEQYF	TGTGCCTGGATAGGAACGGGACAAACCTACGAGCAGTACTTC
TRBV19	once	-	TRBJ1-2	CASSQLWGQEFNYGYTF	TGTGCTAGTAGTCAACTATGGGGGCAGGAATTTAACTATGGCTACACCTTC
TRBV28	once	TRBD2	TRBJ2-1	CASSFPGGPGQFF	TGTGCCAGCAGTTTTCCGGGAGGGCCCGGTCAGTTCTTC
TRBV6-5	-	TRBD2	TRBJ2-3	CASSCGTSGRPDTQYF	TGTGCCAGCAGTTGCGGGACTAGCGGGAGACCAGATACGCAGTATTTT
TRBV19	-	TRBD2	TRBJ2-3	CASMSNSREGLNTQYF	TGTGCCAGTATGTCGAATTCGCGGGAGGGCCTGAATACGCAGTATTTT
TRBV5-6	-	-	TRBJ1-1	CASSDADKLNTEAFF	TGTGCCAGCAGCGACGCCGACAAGTTGAACACTGAAGCTTTCTTT
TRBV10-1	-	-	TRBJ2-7	CASSFQWGAEQYF	TGCGCCAGCAGTTTCCAGTGGGGAGCCGAGCAGTACTTC
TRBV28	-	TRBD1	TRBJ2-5	CASRPTGERETQYF	TGTGCCAGCAGACCCACAGGGGAGAGGGAGACCCAGTACTTC
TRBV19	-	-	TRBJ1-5	CASSGRVGQPQHF	TGTGCCAGTAGTGGGAGGGTTGGACAGCCCCAGCATTTT
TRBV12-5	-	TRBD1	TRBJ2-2	CASGSRTGSTGELFF	TGTGCTAGTGGTTCCCGGACAGGGAGCACCGGGGAGCTGTTTTTT
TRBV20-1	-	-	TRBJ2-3	CSAPGEDTQYF	TGCAGTGCACCCGGGGAGGATACGCAGTATTTT
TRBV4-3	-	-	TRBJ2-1	CASSQDHRRDYNEQFF	TGCGCCAGCAGCCAAGATCACCGGCGGGACTACAATGAGCAGTTCTTC
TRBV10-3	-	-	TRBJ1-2	CAIREARGYTF	TGTGCCATCCGGGAGGCTCGGGGCTACACCTTC
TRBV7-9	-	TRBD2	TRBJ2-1	CASSNSGSAYNEQFF	TGTGCCAGCAGCAATAGCGGGAGTGCCTACAATGAGCAGTTCTTC
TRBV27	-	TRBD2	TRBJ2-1	CASSPRTSGSNEQFF	TGTGCCAGCAGTCCCCGGACTAGCGGGAGTAATGAGCAGTTCTTC
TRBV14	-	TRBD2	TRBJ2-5	CASRGSGKETQYF	TGTGCCAGCAGAGGTAGCGGGAAAGAGACCCAGTACTTC
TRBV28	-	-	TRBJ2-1	CASSSTSGPYYNEQFF	TGTGCCAGCAGTTCGACTAGTGGCCCTTACTACAATGAGCAGTTCTTC
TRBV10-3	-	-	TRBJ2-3	CAIRPDRYHDTDTQYF	TGTGCCATCAGACCCGACAGGTACCACGACACAGATACGCAGTATTTT
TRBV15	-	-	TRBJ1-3	CATSSRTLTGNTIYF	TGTGCCACCAGCAGCCGGACTTTGACTGGAAACACCATATATTTT
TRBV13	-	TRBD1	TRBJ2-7	CASSFSTGDTKEQYF	TGTGCCAGCAGCTTCTCGACAGGGGATACTAAGGAGCAGTACTTC
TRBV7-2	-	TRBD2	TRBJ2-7	CASSPGLAGGPVGEQYF	TGTGCCAGCAGCCCGGGACTAGCGGGAGGGCCTGTCGGGGAGCAGTACTTC
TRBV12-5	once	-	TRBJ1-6	CASGLVPEEGLNSPLHF	TGTGCTAGTGGTTTGGTACCTGAAGAGGGACTTAATTCACCCCTCCACTTT
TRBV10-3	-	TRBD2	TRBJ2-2	CAISPEQLAGASGELFF	TGTGCCATCAGTCCGGAACAACTAGCGGGAGCTTCCGGGGAGCTGTTTTTT
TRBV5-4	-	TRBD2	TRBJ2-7	CASSSGTNPNEQYF	TGTGCCAGCAGTTCCGGGACTAACCCCAACGAGCAGTACTTC
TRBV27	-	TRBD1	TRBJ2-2	CASSKWTGGELFF	TGTGCCAGCAGTAAATGGACAGGGGGGGAGCTGTTTTTT
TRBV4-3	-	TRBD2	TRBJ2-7	CASSRVLADEQYF	TGCGCCAGCAGCCGAGTACTAGCGGACGAGCAGTACTTC
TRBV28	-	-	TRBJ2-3	CASSFSFTDTQYF	TGTGCCAGCAGTTTCTCCTTTACAGATACGCAGTATTTT
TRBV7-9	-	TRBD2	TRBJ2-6	CASSWAGGFSGANVLTF	TGTGCCAGCAGCTGGGCGGGGGGTTTCTCTGGGGCCAACGTCCTGACTTTC
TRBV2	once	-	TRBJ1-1	CASTLLQGSTEAFF	TGTGCCAGCACCCTCCTTCAGGGGAGCACTGAAGCTTTCTTT